This T cell receptor beta chain was obtained from a study of blood T cell repertoires in COVID-19. For this clone: Germline is not matched at one junction end, which may reflect a read error.

The CDR3 sequence is 15 residues long. Germline V gene sequence: CDR1 SGHRS, CDR2 YFSETQ. The repertoire was sequenced with immunoSEQ multiplex PCR; TCRdb's copy has only in-frame clones and lacks some. This sample has over 100,000 clones; 85% occur once, and the top ten carry 11%. The rearrangement links TRBV5-1 to TRBJ1-6, with 8 bases that match TRBD1. The specimen sequenced was peripheral blood. This receptor was obtained from a man older than 75 with acute or convalescent COVID-19. The CDR3 DNA is TGCGCCAGCAGCGGACAGGGCTCCGATAATTCACCCCTCCACTTT. It translates to CASSGQGSDNSPLHF. Together with reference TRBV5-1 and TRBJ1-6, the CDR3 gives the full variable domain: KAGVTQTPRYLIKTRGQQVTLSCSPISGHRSVSWYQQTPGQGLQFLFEYFSETQRNKGNFPGRFSGRQFSNSRSEMNVSTLELGDSALYLCASSGQGSDNSPLHFGNGTRLTVT.